This TCR beta chain is drawn from a study of T cell responses to AZD1222 COVID-19 vaccine. Germline CDR1 LNHDA, CDR2 SQIVND (reference sequence). There are 15 residues in the CDR3. V shed 5 bases and J shed 11 bases, with 22 bases lying between them. Study-wide findings and caveats: Recipients of AZD1222 seropositive at baseline numbered only 5 or 6. Close to half of all spike-specific TCRs reportedly target regions of the variants that are unmutated.

Only in-frame clones appear in the TCRdb table, and some are missing; sequencing was by immunoSEQ multiplex PCR. The table records around 100,000 clones, less than 95% of them present only once. Points on this clone: Its target is unknown.

This chain links TRBV19 with TRBJ1-5; TRBD1 might be the D (5 bases). The starting material was peripheral blood, obtained on day 0 of AZD1222 vaccination. This receptor was taken from an adult in good health. The CDR3 DNA follows: TGTGCCAGTAGTCCCTCCCGGGACGGGCCTGGGGCCCAGCATTTT. This translates into CASSPSRDGPGAQHF.